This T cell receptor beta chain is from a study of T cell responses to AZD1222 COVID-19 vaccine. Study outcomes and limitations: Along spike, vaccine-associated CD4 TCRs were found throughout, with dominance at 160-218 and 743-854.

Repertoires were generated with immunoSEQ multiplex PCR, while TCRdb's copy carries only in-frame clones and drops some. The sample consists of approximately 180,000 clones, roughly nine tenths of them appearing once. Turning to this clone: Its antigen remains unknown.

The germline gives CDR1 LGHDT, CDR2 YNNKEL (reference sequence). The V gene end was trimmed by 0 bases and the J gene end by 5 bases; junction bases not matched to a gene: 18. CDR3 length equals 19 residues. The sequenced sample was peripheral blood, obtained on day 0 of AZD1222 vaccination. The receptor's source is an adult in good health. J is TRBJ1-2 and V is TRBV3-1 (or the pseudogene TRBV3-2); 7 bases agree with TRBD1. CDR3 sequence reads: CASSQDILLRQGERYGYTF. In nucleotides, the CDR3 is TGTGCCAGCAGCCAAGATATCTTGTTGCGGCAGGGGGAAAGATATGGCTACACCTTC.